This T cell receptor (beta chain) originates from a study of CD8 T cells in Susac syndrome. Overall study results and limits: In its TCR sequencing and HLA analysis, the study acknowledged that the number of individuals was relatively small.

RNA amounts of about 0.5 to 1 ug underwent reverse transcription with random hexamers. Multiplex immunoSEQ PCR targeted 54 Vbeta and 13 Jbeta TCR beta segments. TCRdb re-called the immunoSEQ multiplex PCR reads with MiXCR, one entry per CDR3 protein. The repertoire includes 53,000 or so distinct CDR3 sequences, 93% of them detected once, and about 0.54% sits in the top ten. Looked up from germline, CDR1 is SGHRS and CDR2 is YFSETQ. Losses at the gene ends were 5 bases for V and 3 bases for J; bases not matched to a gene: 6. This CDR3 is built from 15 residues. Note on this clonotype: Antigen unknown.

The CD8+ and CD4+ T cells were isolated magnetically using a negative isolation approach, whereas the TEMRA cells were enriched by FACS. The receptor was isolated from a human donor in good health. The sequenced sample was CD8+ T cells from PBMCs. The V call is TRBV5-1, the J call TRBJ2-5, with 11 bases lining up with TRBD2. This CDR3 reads CASRAILAGEETQYF. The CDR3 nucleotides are TGCGCCAGCAGAGCAATACTAGCGGGAGAAGAGACCCAGTACTTC.